Following are 25 T cell receptor beta chains from one sample sequenced in a study of vaccination and CD4 T cells after COVID-19. Regarding treatment: roughly 11-day PBMC culture with coronavirus spike peptide pools or control peptides (ViraFEST assay). Sequenced with the Oncomine TCR Beta short-read assay was DNA taken from cultured CD4+ T cells. TCRdb fed the PCR reads into MiXCR, producing one record per CDR3 protein. Of over 10,000 distinct CDR3 sequences in the sample, around 32% were seen once. Antigens for these TCRs are unknown. Sequenced here: CD4+ T cells from blood, cultured in vitro, sampled before SARS-CoV-2 vaccination. All receptors derive from a human donor who received a COVID-19 vaccine.

The rearrangement links TRBV5-8 to TRBJ1-2, with D tentatively TRBD1 (6 bases). CDR1 is SGHTS, CDR2 YDEGEE, per germline. V dropped 2 bases and J dropped 8 bases, with 19 bases sitting between them. The CDR3 runs to 15 residues. Here the CDR3 DNA reads TGTGCCAGCAGCTTAGGAGGGGGAAGGTTTTTGGGCTACACCTTC. Translated: CASSLGGGRFLGYTF. The full variable domain, rest sourced from reference TRBV5-8 and TRBJ1-2, is EAGVTQSPTHLIKTRGQQATLRCSPISGHTSVYWYQQALGLGLQFLLWYDEGEERNRGNFPPRFSGRQFPNYSSELNVNALELEDSALYLCASSLGGGRFLGYTFGSGTRLTVV.

The chain has TRBV25-1 and TRBJ1-4, with 12 bases lining up with TRBD1. Unmatched junction bases numbered 6, after V lost 5 bases and J lost 8 bases. The CDR3 runs 15 residues. Germline V gene lookup returns CDR1 MGHDK and CDR2 SYGVNS. CDR3 in DNA: TGTGCCAGCAGTCATCGGGGGACAGGGGGCGAAAAACTGTTTTTT. As protein: CASSHRGTGGEKLFF.

The genes are TRBV6-2 or TRBV6-3 and TRBJ2-3; the D gene is possibly TRBD2 (5 bases). V was cut by 6 bases and J by 2 bases, with 24 bases left in between. The length of the CDR3 is 18 residues. Germline V gives CDR1 MNHEY, CDR2 SVGEGT. CDR3 residues: CASSDPTELGASTDTQYF. The CDR3 DNA sequence: TGTGCCAGCAGCGATCCGACTGAACTAGGTGCATCCACAGATACGCAGTATTTT.

This clonotype was seen a few times. J is TRBJ1-6 and V is TRBV6-2 or TRBV6-3; TRBD1 is a possible D gene (5 bases). Per the germline V gene, CDR1 is MNHEY and CDR2 is SVGEGT. V dropped 0 bases and J dropped 2 bases, with 8 bases sitting between them. This CDR3 is 16 amino acids long. In DNA form, the CDR3 reads TGTGCCAGCAGTTACTCAAGGGGACCCTATAATTCACCCCTCCACTTT. Amino acid sequence: CASSYSRGPYNSPLHF.

J is TRBJ1-1 and V is TRBV6-5; 7 nucleotides align to TRBD1. J lost 0 bases, V lost 6 bases, and 4 bases had no gene match. The CDR3 sequence is 14 residues long. CDR1 and CDR2 (germline): MNHEY, SVGAGI. CDR3 protein: CASRYRGMNTEAFF. The CDR3 DNA follows: TGTGCCAGCAGATACAGGGGTATGAACACTGAAGCTTTCTTT.

This clonotype showed up just a few times. This rearrangement joins TRBV6-1 to TRBJ1-2, with a tentative D call TRBD1 (6 bases). V lost 4 bases to trimming and J lost 0 bases, with 15 bases between them. Germline-derived CDR1 and CDR2 are MNHNS and SASEGT. This CDR3 region has 16 residues. The CDR3 reads CASSVRGGGTNYGYTF. CDR3 DNA sequence: TGTGCCAGCAGTGTAAGGGGAGGGGGAACTAACTATGGCTACACCTTC.

This clonotype has more than one count but fewer than ten. V is TRBV6-5 and J is TRBJ2-3; 10 bases map to TRBD2. The CDR3 has 16 residues. The trim removed 2 bases at V and 1 base at J, leaving 3 bases unmatched. The V gene's germline CDR1 is MNHEY and CDR2 SVGAGI. This CDR3 is CASSYGLAGGTDTQYF. Here the CDR3 DNA reads TGTGCCAGCAGTTACGGGCTAGCGGGGGGCACAGATACGCAGTATTTT.

The chain uses TRBV20-1 and TRBJ2-2; a weak D match, TRBD1 (6 bases). Germline CDR1 reads DFQATT; CDR2 reads SNEGSKA (reference sequence). The ends were cut back, 5 bases at V and 7 bases at J, with 11 bases in the middle. This CDR3 spans 12 amino acids. CDR3 residues: CSALQGHGELFF. The DNA for the CDR3 is TGCAGTGCTCTTCAGGGGCACGGGGAGCTGTTTTTT.

This sequence joins TRBV2 and TRBJ1-2; no clear D gene. The germline gives CDR1 SNHLY, CDR2 FYNNEI. Trimming left V 1 base short and J 9 bases short, with 15 bases between. The CDR3 loop spans 14 amino acids. Here the CDR3 DNA reads TGTGCCAGCAGTGAAGGCCGGAATAGATATAGCTACACCTTC. Amino acids: CASSEGRNRYSYTF.

This clonotype was seen only a few times. V and J are TRBV7-2 and TRBJ2-3; D is uncertain. Looked up from germline, CDR1 is SGHTA and CDR2 is FQGNSA. Deletions cut 2 bases from V and 7 bases from J, with 16 bases between. The CDR3 consists of 15 residues. The CDR3 region has the DNA TGTGCCAGCAGCTTATCCCCCTATGGGGAATATACGCAGTATTTT. This sequence encodes CASSLSPYGEYTQYF.

The rearrangement links TRBV29-1 to TRBJ2-2, with D possibly TRBD1 on 5 matching bases. The V end was cut by 4 bases, the J end by 4 bases, with 13 bases between. This CDR3 region has 14 residues. Per germline, CDR1 SQVTM and CDR2 ANQGSEA. CDR3 nucleotide sequence: TGCAGCGTTGGGCAGGGCGGTGGCACCGGGGAGCTGTTTTTT. This gives the protein CSVGQGGGTGELFF.

This clonotype came up a few times. The rearrangement links TRBV20-1 to TRBJ2-7; D not certain. The CDR3 has 12 residues. Germline assignment: CDR1 DFQATT and CDR2 SNEGSKA (reference sequence). The V gene lost 1 base and the J gene lost 5 bases, with 9 bases spanning the gap. CDR3 coding DNA: TGCAGTGCTAGAGTTCTTGGGCACGAGCAGTACTTC. This encodes CSARVLGHEQYF.

The chain is built from TRBV2 and TRBJ2-1; TRBD2 agrees at 10 bases. The CDR3 is 19 residues long. CDR1 is SNHLY and CDR2 is FYNNEI in the germline V gene. V shed 6 bases, J shed 0 bases, and the junction held 14 bases outside the gene matches. CDR3 DNA: TGTGCCAGCAGCCCCGGTAGTAGCGGGGGGATCGGCTCCTACAATGAGCAGTTCTTC. It yields the protein CASSPGSSGGIGSYNEQFF.

This chain links TRBV10-3 with TRBJ2-7, with 8 positions matching TRBD1. V shed 4 bases and J 4 bases; nucleotides not matched to a gene: 0. The CDR3 extends over 12 amino acids. CDR1 ENHRY and CDR2 SYGVKD come from the germline V gene. The DNA for the CDR3 is TGTGCCATCAGTGGGACAGGGTACGAGCAGTACTTC. Its protein is CAISGTGYEQYF.

Comments on this clonotype: One junction end disagrees with the germline gene, perhaps due to a read error. The chain has TRBV12-3 or TRBV12-4 and TRBJ1-2; maybe TRBD1 (6 bases). CDR3 size: 14 residues. The CDR3 protein is CASRGAGSSYSYTF. The CDR3 coding sequence is TGTGCCAGCAGGGGGGCAGGGAGTTCCTATAGCTACACCTTC.

Only a few counts were recorded for this clonotype. V is TRBV6-1 and J is TRBJ2-5, with 9 bases fitting TRBD1. The CDR3 extends over 13 amino acids. V shed 6 bases, J shed 6 bases, and the junction held 5 bases outside the gene matches. Germline-derived CDR1 and CDR2 are MNHNS and SASEGT. Written as DNA, the CDR3 is TGTGCCAGCAGGGGGACAGGGCCAAAGACCCAGTACTTC. This sequence encodes CASRGTGPKTQYF.

The rearrangement joins TRBV5-1 to TRBJ2-2; D gene unclear. The germline CDR1 and CDR2 sequences are SGHRS and YFSETQ. CDR3 length: 15 residues. V gave up 0 bases and J gave up 0 bases, with 6 bases separating them. CDR3 nucleotide sequence: TGCGCCAGCAGCTTGGGGTATTCGAACACCGGGGAGCTGTTTTTT. It specifies CASSLGYSNTGELFF. The whole variable domain, filled in from reference TRBV5-1 and TRBJ2-2, reads KAGVTQTPRYLIKTRGQQVTLSCSPISGHRSVSWYQQTPGQGLQFLFEYFSETQRNKGNFPGRFSGRQFSNSRSEMNVSTLELGDSALYLCASSLGYSNTGELFFGEGSRLTVL.

By share, this clonotype counts as medium-sized. The rearrangement links TRBV10-2 to TRBJ1-2; no clear D. The CDR3 runs to 16 residues. CDR1 is WSHSY, CDR2 SAAADI, per germline. V dropped 5 bases and J dropped 0 bases, with 16 bases sitting between them. CDR3 region: CASSPQGLKANYGYTF. The CDR3 coding sequence is TGCGCCAGCAGTCCCCAAGGACTAAAAGCTAACTATGGCTACACCTTC.

This clonotype was detected only a few times. J is TRBJ2-2 and V is TRBV10-1; 7 bases agree with TRBD2. V lost 6 bases to trimming and J lost 6 bases; unmatched junction nucleotides: 7. The germline V gene has CDR1 WNHNN and CDR2 SYGVQD (reference sequence). This CDR3 is built from 14 residues. CDR3 in DNA: TGCGCCAGCAGCCCGAGGACTAGATCCGGGGAGCTGTTTTTT. Its translation is CASSPRTRSGELFF.

The chain employs TRBV19 and TRBJ2-1; 10 bases align to TRBD2. Germline V gene sequence: CDR1 LNHDA, CDR2 SQIVND (reference sequence). The CDR3 runs to 18 residues. With V trimmed by 5 bases and J by 12 bases, 22 bases remained unmatched. The CDR3 loop reads CASSPTFRASGGLVVQFF. The CDR3 nucleotides are TGTGCCAGTAGTCCAACCTTTAGGGCTAGCGGGGGTCTTGTCGTGCAGTTCTTC.

The V gene is TRBV2, the J gene TRBJ2-7; D possibly corresponds to TRBD2 (6 bases). This CDR3 has 14 amino acids. Germline CDR1 SNHLY, CDR2 FYNNEI. V dropped 3 bases and J dropped 5 bases, with 14 bases sitting between them. CDR3: CASSEASDPHEQYF. CDR3 nucleotide sequence: TGTGCCAGCAGTGAGGCTAGCGATCCCCACGAGCAGTACTTC.

This clonotype was observed a few times. The rearrangement links TRBV20-1 to TRBJ1-2, with D hard to call. The CDR3 totals 13 residues. V lost 3 bases and J 2 bases, leaving 10 bases between the germline ends. The germline V gene encodes CDR1 DFQATT and CDR2 SNEGSKA (reference sequence). In DNA, the CDR3 is TGCAGTGCTAGTCAAGGTTTAAACTATGGCTACACCTTC. Translated, it gives CSASQGLNYGYTF.

The V gene is TRBV4-1, the J gene TRBJ1-5; 10 bases map to TRBD1. V shed 1 base, J shed 4 bases, and the junction held 13 bases outside the gene matches. This CDR3 contains 19 residues. Germline V gene data show CDR1 as MGHRA and CDR2 as YSYEKL. In DNA, the CDR3 is TGCGCCAGCAGCCAAGCAACCCCGGGACAGGGGCATATTAATCAGCCCCAGCATTTT. It translates to CASSQATPGQGHINQPQHF.

This rearrangement joins TRBV29-1 to TRBJ2-7, with D possibly matching TRBD1 (5 bases). Germline CDR1 is SQVTM and CDR2 is ANQGSEA. The CDR3 is made up of 12 amino acids. V was trimmed by 4 bases and J by 4 bases, leaving 11 bases between them. The CDR3 nucleotides are TGCAGCGTTGTAAGGGGCGCGTACGAGCAGTACTTC. Translation: CSVVRGAYEQYF.

The chain uses TRBV6-1 and TRBJ2-7; 7 bases are shared with TRBD2. Germline V gene sequence: CDR1 MNHNS, CDR2 SASEGT. V lost 4 bases, J lost 2 bases, and 5 bases stayed unmatched. The CDR3 has 14 amino acids. This chain's CDR3 is CASSGSGDPYEQYF. The CDR3 nucleotides are TGTGCCAGCAGTGGGAGCGGGGATCCCTACGAGCAGTACTTC.